A single sample gave rise to the 21 T cell receptor beta chains below, sequenced in a study of cytomegalovirus exposure and HLA in healthy donors. It was with 60 Vbeta and 13 Jbeta primers that the PCR ran. Repertoires were generated with immunoSEQ multiplex PCR, while TCRdb's copy carries only in-frame clones and drops some. The data contain fewer than 250,000 clones, about nine tenths of them singletons. Material: PBMCs. These receptor sequences come from a boy between 2 and 10 years old in good health and CMV-seronegative.

V usage is TRBV30 and J usage is TRBJ2-1, with 8 bases lining up with TRBD2. The CDR3 has 13 amino acids. Germline V CDR1 and CDR2: GTSNPN, SVGIG (reference sequence). V shed 3 bases and J 7 bases; nucleotides not matched to a gene: 5. Here the CDR3 reads CAWSGGAGNEQFF. The CDR3 nucleotides read TGTGCCTGGAGCGGGGGGGCCGGGAATGAGCAGTTCTTC.

The chain employs TRBV9 and TRBJ2-1, with D tentatively TRBD1 (6 bases). Germline CDR1 SGDLS, CDR2 YYNGEE. V was clipped by 3 bases and J by 4 bases, with 17 bases between them. The CDR3 is 16 residues long. CDR3 region: CASSAEGQPAYNEQFF. As DNA, the CDR3 is TGTGCCAGCAGCGCGGAAGGACAGCCTGCTTACAATGAGCAGTTCTTC.

This clone was picked up a small number of times. The chain carries TRBV5-8 and TRBJ2-1, with 7 bases matching TRBD1. The CDR3 consists of 14 residues. After removal of 3 bases from V and 8 bases from J, the junction contained 8 bases not matched to a gene. The germline CDR1 and CDR2 sequences are SGHTS and YDEGEE. CDR3 protein: CASSSPTGSDEQFF. The CDR3 nucleotides are TGTGCCAGCAGCTCCCCGACAGGGTCAGATGAGCAGTTCTTC.

This clone was counted once. V is TRBV9 and J is TRBJ1-1; D remains unclear. The length of the CDR3 is 13 residues. Between the trimmed V and J ends, which lost 7 bases and 3 bases, there was a span of 13 bases. CDR1 and CDR2 from the germline V gene are SGDLS and YYNGEE. The CDR3 here is CASAASVYTEAFF. The CDR3 DNA reads TGTGCCAGCGCAGCGTCCGTGTACACTGAAGCTTTCTTT.

The J gene is TRBJ2-2, the V gene TRBV6-5, with D possibly being TRBD2 (5 bases). This CDR3 has 13 amino acids. With 4 bases removed from V and 8 bases from J, the gap between germline ends came to 11 bases. Germline V gives CDR1 MNHEY, CDR2 SVGAGI. The CDR3 region has the DNA TGTGCCAGCAGTTCGGGGTTTCCTGGGGAGCTGTTTTTT. This translates into CASSSGFPGELFF.

The chain couples TRBV18 to TRBJ1-6; 9 nucleotides line up with TRBD1. The length of the CDR3 is 16 residues. Germline V gene sequence: CDR1 KGHSH, CDR2 LQKENI. Unmatched junction bases numbered 6, after V lost 1 base and J lost 8 bases. CDR3 sequence reads: CASSPLKQGADSPLHF. The CDR3 coding sequence is TGTGCCAGCTCACCACTCAAACAGGGGGCGGATTCACCCCTCCACTTT.

On this clone itself: The junction shows a germline mismatch at one end, possibly a read error. This sequence joins TRBV7-2 and TRBJ2-7; a possible D gene is TRBD1 (6 bases). This CDR3 is built from 13 residues. CDR1 is SGHTA and CDR2 is FQGNSA in the germline V gene. This chain's CDR3 is CASLLSPRGPTNF. CDR3 coding DNA: TGTGCCAGCCTTTTAAGTCCCAGGGGACCCACGAACTTC.

This chain joins TRBV18 and TRBJ2-5, with 10 bases fitting TRBD1. The J call may not be correct, given that the DNA end is closer to TRBJ2-7. CDR1 and CDR2 from the germline V gene are KGHSH and LQKENI. This CDR3 is built from 15 residues. CDR3 nucleotides: TGTGCCAGCTCACTGGGACAGGGGTTGGGCTACGAGCAGTACTTC. Its translation is CASSLGQGLGYEQYF.

The chain is built from TRBV5-1 and TRBJ1-3; a possible D gene is TRBD1 (5 bases). Trimming cost V 2 bases and J 0 bases, with 12 bases left between them. The CDR3 has 16 amino acids. Germline V gene lookup returns CDR1 SGHRS and CDR2 YFSETQ. The CDR3 DNA follows: TGCGCCAGCAGCTTAGGTGGGGCGAGCTCTGGAAACACCATATATTTT. It is translated as CASSLGGASSGNTIYF. Drawing the rest from reference TRBV5-1 and TRBJ1-3, the complete variable domain is KAGVTQTPRYLIKTRGQQVTLSCSPISGHRSVSWYQQTPGQGLQFLFEYFSETQRNKGNFPGRFSGRQFSNSRSEMNVSTLELGDSALYLCASSLGGASSGNTIYFGEGSWLTVV.

The rearrangement uses TRBV28 and TRBJ1-5, with a weak D call TRBD1 (5 bases). In germline, CDR1 is MDHEN, CDR2 SYDVKM. Trimming shortened V by 2 bases and J by 2 bases, and 13 bases separated the two germline ends. CDR3 length: 16 amino acids. CDR3 nucleotides: TGTGCCAGCAGTTTACATACCGGGGGAGGCAATCAGCCCCAGCATTTT. It yields the protein CASSLHTGGGNQPQHF.

The CDR3 sequence: CASSDPRGSGNTIYF. CDR3 nucleotide sequence: TGTGCCAGCAGTGACCCAAGGGGCTCTGGAAACACCATATATTTT. The chain combines TRBV25-1 with TRBJ1-3, with D perhaps TRBD1 (5 bases). The CDR3 extends over 15 amino acids. V lost 3 bases and J lost 0, with 9 bases in between. Germline CDR1 reads MGHDK; CDR2 reads SYGVNS.

V gene TRBV2 combines with J gene TRBJ2-1, with no clear D. This CDR3 spans 13 amino acids. Trimming shortened V by 4 bases and J by 4 bases, and 8 bases separated the two germline ends. In germline, CDR1 is SNHLY, CDR2 FYNNEI. In nucleotides, the CDR3 is TGTGCCAGCAGTGGGAGAGAATACAATGAGCAGTTCTTC. Its protein product is CASSGREYNEQFF. Filled out from reference TRBV2 and TRBJ2-1, the complete variable domain reads EPEVTQTPSHQVTQMGQEVILRCVPISNHLYFYWYRQILGQKVEFLVSFYNNEISEKSEIFDDQFSVERPDGSNFTLKIRSTKLEDSAMYFCASSGREYNEQFFGPGTRLTVL.

This clone was counted a few times. The DNA is left out, because the CDR3 cannot be placed on it with certainty; the CDR3 is given as TCRdb lists it. The chain carries TRBV5-1 and TRBJ2-1; the D call TRBD1 from the table was never checked on the DNA. Germline V lookup: CDR1 SGHRS, CDR2 YFSETQ. The CDR3 numbers 14 amino acids, ends counted. CDR3: CASILAPPDNEQFF.

CDR3 sequence: CASSARNYGYTF. In DNA form, the CDR3 reads TGTGCCAGCAGTGCCCGTAACTATGGCTACACCTTC. The gene calls are TRBV6-1 and TRBJ1-2; D uncertain. Germline-derived CDR1 and CDR2 are MNHNS and SASEGT. This CDR3 has 12 residues. V was clipped by 4 bases and J by 1 base, with 4 bases between them.

This chain joins TRBV5-4 and TRBJ2-7; TRBD2 matches 8 bases. Germline V lookup: CDR1 SGHNT, CDR2 YYREEE (reference sequence). The CDR3 totals 15 residues. Unmatched junction bases numbered 14, after V lost 7 bases and J lost 5 bases. The CDR3 sequence is CASHREGERGHEQYF. In nucleotides, the CDR3 is TGTGCCAGCCACCGGGAGGGGGAGCGCGGCCACGAGCAGTACTTC. Variable domain in full (rest from reference TRBV5-4 and TRBJ2-7): ETGVTQSPTHLIKTRGQQVTLRCSSQSGHNTVSWYQQALGQGPQFIFQYYREEENGRGNFPPRFSGLQFPNYSSELNVNALELDDSALYLCASHREGERGHEQYFGPGTRLTVT.

As DNA, the CDR3 is TGTGCCAGCAGCGTAGAGGGAGGCATTGCCTATGGCTACACCTTC. The encoded protein is CASSVEGGIAYGYTF. This sequence joins TRBV9 and TRBJ1-2, with unresolved D. Germline V lookup: CDR1 SGDLS, CDR2 YYNGEE. The CDR3 consists of 15 residues. V was cut by 0 bases and J by 4 bases, with 13 bases left in between.

The chain joins TRBV21-1 to TRBJ2-1; the table names TRBD1, a call not compared with the DNA. TRBV21-1 constitutes a pseudogene. The CDR3 contains 17 residues. CDR3 sequence (DNA): TGTGCCAGCAAATCGGCAGGCTGGCATCCAATCTACAATGAGCAGTTCTTC. It encodes CASKSAGWHPIYNEQFF.

The table lists this clone with a count of one. This chain links TRBV19 with TRBJ1-5; D ambiguous. Germline V CDR1 and CDR2: LNHDA, SQIVND (reference sequence). The CDR3 loop spans 16 amino acids. V lost 3 bases and J 2 bases, leaving 14 bases between the germline ends. CDR3 in amino acids: CASSIHEGMGNQPQHF. CDR3 nucleotides: TGTGCCAGTAGTATCCACGAGGGAATGGGCAATCAGCCCCAGCATTTT.

This clone was observed once. The V call is TRBV19, the J call TRBJ2-3; 7 bases line up with TRBD1. The CDR3 length is 17 residues. The J segment lost 14 bases and the V segment lost 3 bases, leaving 23 bases of the junction unmatched. Per the germline V gene, CDR1 is LNHDA and CDR2 is SQIVND (reference sequence). The CDR3 protein is CASSMPPYRGFSSGLYF. CDR3 nucleotide sequence: TGTGCCAGTAGTATGCCACCGTACAGGGGTTTTAGCTCAGGCCTGTATTTT. Full variable domain (rest looked up from reference TRBV19 and TRBJ2-3): DGGITQSPKYLFRKEGQNVTLSCEQNLNHDAMYWYRQDPGQGLRLIYYSQIVNDFQKGDIAEGYSVSREKKESFPLTVTSAQKNPTAFYLCASSMPPYRGFSSGLYFGPGTRLTVL.

The genes are TRBV30 and TRBJ2-3, with no clear D. Trimming pared 1 base from V and 5 bases from J, leaving 4 bases between. Germline V CDR1 and CDR2: GTSNPN, SVGIG (reference sequence). The CDR3 sequence is 11 residues long. CDR3 region: CAWSAGDTQYF. In DNA, the CDR3 is TGTGCCTGGAGTGCAGGAGATACGCAGTATTTT. Filled out from reference TRBV30 and TRBJ2-3, the complete variable domain reads SQTIHQWPATLVQPVGSPLSLECTVEGTSNPNLYWYRQAAGRGLQLLFYSVGIGQISSEVPQNLSASRPQDRQFILSSKKLLLSDSGFYLCAWSAGDTQYFGPGTRLTVL.

The chain joins TRBV28 to TRBJ1-1, with D possibly matching TRBD1 (6 bases). V was clipped by 5 bases and J by 1 base, with 14 bases between them. The length of the CDR3 is 15 residues. Germline V lookup: CDR1 MDHEN, CDR2 SYDVKM. The CDR3 spells CASSHRIRGNTEAFF. The CDR3 DNA sequence: TGTGCCAGCAGTCACAGAATCAGGGGGAACACTGAAGCTTTCTTT.